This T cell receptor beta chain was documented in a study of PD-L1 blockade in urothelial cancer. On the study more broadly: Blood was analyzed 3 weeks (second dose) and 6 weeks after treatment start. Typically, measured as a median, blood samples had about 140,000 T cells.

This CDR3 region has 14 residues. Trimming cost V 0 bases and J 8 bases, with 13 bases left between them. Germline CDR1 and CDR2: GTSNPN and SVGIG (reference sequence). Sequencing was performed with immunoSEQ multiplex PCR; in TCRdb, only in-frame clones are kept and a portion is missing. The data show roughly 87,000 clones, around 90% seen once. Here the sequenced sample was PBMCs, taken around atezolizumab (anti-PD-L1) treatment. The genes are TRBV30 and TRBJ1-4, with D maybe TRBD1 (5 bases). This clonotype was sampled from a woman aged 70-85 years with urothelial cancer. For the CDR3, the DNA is TGTGCCTGGAGTGTCGGGGGGTTCGGGGAAAAACTGTTTTTT. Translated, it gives CAWSVGGFGEKLFF.